This T cell receptor beta chain was recovered during a study of OX40 agonist ivuxolimab in advanced cancers. Study overall: Clinicians treated patients with ivuxolimab, an agonistic anti-OX40 (CD134) antibody. Dosing consisted of intravenous ivuxolimab at 0.01 to 10 mg/kg every 2 weeks. A partial response was reached by three patients: one with hepatocellular carcinoma and two with cutaneous melanoma.

General study results and limits: At doses 0.1 to 3.0 mg/kg, CD4+ and CD8+ clones expanded.

The germline V gene encodes CDR1 MNHEY and CDR2 SMNVEV (reference sequence). Germline trimming cut 2 bases from V and 2 bases from J; bases unmatched to any gene: 6. The CDR3 contains 15 residues. About this clone: Its cognate antigen is unknown.

Generated by immunoSEQ multiplex PCR, the TCRdb table keeps only in-frame clones and is missing some. This table has 100,000 or so clones, approximately 95% appearing once. The sequences come from CD4+ or CD8+ T cells sorted from blood, collected in a trial of the OX40 agonist ivuxolimab. The chain uses TRBV27 and TRBJ2-7; the match to TRBD2 covers 7 bases. This receptor was taken from an adult with an advanced solid tumor such as melanoma, head and neck, liver or kidney cancer. CDR3 bases: TGTGCCAGCAGTTTACAAGGCGGGAGCGCCTACGAGCAGTACTTC. It yields the protein CASSLQGGSAYEQYF.